Sequencing of this T cell receptor beta chain was carried out in a study of shared clonotypes between healthy human individuals. Naive CD8 cells comprised CD45RO-negative, CCR7-positively selected cells, excluding terminally differentiated effector memory CD45RA+ cells. Clones were read by immunoSEQ multiplex PCR, and TCRdb kept only the in-frame ones, dropping some. The table shows 1.5 million to 2.5 million clones, with about 94% occurring only once. The sample consisted of naive CD8+ T cells sorted from blood. The TCR comes from a man between 18 and 29 years old in good health.

CDR3 sequence reads: CASSPRQGRGETEAFF. The CDR3 bases are TGCGCCAGCAGCCCACGACAGGGTCGGGGGGAAACTGAAGCTTTCTTT. This chain connects TRBV4-1 to TRBJ1-1; TRBD1 agrees at 7 bases. The V gene's germline CDR1 is MGHRA and CDR2 YSYEKL. The V and J ends lost 4 bases and 5 bases, in that order; junction bases with no gene match: 13. The CDR3 sequence is 16 residues long.